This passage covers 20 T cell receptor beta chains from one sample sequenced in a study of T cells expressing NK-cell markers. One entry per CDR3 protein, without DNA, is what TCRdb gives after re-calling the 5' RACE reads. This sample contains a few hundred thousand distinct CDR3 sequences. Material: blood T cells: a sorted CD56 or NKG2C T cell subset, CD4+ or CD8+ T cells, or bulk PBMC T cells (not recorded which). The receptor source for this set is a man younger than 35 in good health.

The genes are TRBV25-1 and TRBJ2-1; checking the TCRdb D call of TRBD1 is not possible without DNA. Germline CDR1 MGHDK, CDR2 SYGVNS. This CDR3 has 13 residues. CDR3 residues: CASRKTGGHEQFF.

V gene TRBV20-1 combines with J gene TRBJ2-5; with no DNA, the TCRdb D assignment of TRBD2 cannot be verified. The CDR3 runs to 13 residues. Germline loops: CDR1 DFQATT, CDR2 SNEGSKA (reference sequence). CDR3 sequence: CSATLAVQETQYF.

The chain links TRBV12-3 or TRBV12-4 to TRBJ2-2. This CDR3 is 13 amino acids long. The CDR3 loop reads CASSPRTRGELFF.

CDR3 sequence reads: CASSLEFGGSFEQYF. The chain is built from TRBV5-1 and TRBJ2-7; TCRdb's D call of TRBD1 is untestable without DNA. Germline V gene lookup returns CDR1 SGHRS and CDR2 YFSETQ. This CDR3 spans 15 amino acids.

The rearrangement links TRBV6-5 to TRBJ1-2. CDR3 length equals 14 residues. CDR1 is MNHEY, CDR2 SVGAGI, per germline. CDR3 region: CASSYRLEGYGYTF.

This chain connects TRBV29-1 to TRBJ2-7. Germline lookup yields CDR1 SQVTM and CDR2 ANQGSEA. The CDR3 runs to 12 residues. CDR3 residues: CSASATFDEQYF.

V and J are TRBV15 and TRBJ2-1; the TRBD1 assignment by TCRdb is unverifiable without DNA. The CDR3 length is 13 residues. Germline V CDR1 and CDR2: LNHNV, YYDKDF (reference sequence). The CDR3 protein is CATSAPQGGIGFF.

This CDR3 reads CASSLEMGTGNTGELFF. V and J are TRBV12-3 or TRBV12-4 and TRBJ2-2; TCRdb designates TRBD1, a call that cannot be tested without DNA. This CDR3 region has 17 residues.

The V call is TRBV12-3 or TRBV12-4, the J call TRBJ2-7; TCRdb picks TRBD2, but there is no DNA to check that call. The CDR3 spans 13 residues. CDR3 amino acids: CASSLGEPYEQYF.

CDR3 sequence reads: CASKDPRSTGELFF. This chain joins TRBV27 and TRBJ2-2. CDR1 is MNHEY and CDR2 is SMNVEV in the germline V gene (reference sequence). This CDR3 contains 14 residues.

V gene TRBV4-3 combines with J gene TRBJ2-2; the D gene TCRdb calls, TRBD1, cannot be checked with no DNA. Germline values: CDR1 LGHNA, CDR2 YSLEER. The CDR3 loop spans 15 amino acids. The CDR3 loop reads CASSHEGQGTGELFF.

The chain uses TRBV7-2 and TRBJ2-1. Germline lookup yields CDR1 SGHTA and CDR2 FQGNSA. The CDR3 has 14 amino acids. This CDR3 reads CASSLTSSYNEQFF. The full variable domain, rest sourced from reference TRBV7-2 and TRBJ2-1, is GAGVSQSPSNKVTEKGKDVELRCDPISGHTALYWYRQSLGQGLEFLIYFQGNSAPDKSGLPSDRFSAERTGGSVSTLTIQRTQQEDSAVYLCASSLTSSYNEQFFGPGTRLTVL.

CDR3 loop: CASSLAGTSGRDEQFF. J is TRBJ2-1 and V is TRBV28; checking the TCRdb D call of TRBD2 is not possible without DNA. The CDR3 has 16 residues. Germline assignment: CDR1 MDHEN and CDR2 SYDVKM.

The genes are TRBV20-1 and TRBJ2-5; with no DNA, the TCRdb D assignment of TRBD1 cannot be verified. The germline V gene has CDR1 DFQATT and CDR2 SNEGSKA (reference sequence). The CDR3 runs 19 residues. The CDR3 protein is CSARDHQGSMSVSEETQYF.

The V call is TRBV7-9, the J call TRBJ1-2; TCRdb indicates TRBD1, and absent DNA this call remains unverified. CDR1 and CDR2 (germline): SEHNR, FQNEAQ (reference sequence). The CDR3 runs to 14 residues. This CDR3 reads CASSTAGTAYGYTF. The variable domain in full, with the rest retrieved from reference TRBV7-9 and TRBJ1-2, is DTGVSQNPRHKITKRGQNVTFRCDPISEHNRLYWYRQTLGQGPEFLTYFQNEAQLEKSRLLSDRFSAERPKGSFSTLEIQRTEQGDSAMYLCASSTAGTAYGYTFGSGTRLTVV.

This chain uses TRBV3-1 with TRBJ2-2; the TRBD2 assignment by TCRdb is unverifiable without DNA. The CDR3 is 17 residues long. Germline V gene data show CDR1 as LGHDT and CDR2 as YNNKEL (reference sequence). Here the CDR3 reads CASSPEEGLAVAGELFF.

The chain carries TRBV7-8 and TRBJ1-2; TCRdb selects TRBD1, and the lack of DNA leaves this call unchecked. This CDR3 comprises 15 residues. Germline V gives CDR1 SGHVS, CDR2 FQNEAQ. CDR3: CASSLIFRESSGYTF.

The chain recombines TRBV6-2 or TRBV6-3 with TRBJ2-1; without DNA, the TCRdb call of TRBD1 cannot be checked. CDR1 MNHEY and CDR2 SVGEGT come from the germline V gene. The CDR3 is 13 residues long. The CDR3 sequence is CASSSPGRNEQFF.

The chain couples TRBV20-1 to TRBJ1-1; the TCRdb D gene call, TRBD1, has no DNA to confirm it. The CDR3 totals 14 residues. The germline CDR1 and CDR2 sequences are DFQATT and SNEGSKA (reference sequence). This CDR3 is CSARGGTANTEAFF.

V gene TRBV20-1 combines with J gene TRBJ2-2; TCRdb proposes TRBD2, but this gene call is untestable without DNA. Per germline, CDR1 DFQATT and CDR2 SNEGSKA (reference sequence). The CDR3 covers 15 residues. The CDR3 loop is CSGQAGGPNTGELFF.